This T cell receptor (beta chain) was identified in a study of T-cell memory formation after mild COVID-19. Study as a whole: Largely donor-specific sequence clusters came from two donors.

This clonotype was seen a few times. CDR3 size: 17 residues. The V and J ends lost 4 bases and 0 bases, in that order; junction bases with no gene match: 8. It was 5'RACE with constant-segment primers that produced the TCR alpha and TCR beta cDNA libraries, which carried sample barcodes and UMIs. TCRdb re-derived calls from the 5' RACE reads in MiXCR, one entry per CDR3 protein. This sample has 300,000 to 400,000 distinct CDR3 sequences, with more than 15% found just once. The genes are TRBV12-3 or TRBV12-4 and TRBJ1-4, with TRBD1 identical over 7 bases. The sequence derives from a man between 18 and 29 years old who had mild COVID-19 (a few samples of this study predate the infection). Cell type and time point are not known. Sequences were obtained from PBMCs or a T cell subset sorted from them (not recorded which). The CDR3 bases are TGTGCCAGCAGTTATCTAATACAGGGGACAACTAATGAAAAACTGTTTTTT. Its translation is CASSYLIQGTTNEKLFF.